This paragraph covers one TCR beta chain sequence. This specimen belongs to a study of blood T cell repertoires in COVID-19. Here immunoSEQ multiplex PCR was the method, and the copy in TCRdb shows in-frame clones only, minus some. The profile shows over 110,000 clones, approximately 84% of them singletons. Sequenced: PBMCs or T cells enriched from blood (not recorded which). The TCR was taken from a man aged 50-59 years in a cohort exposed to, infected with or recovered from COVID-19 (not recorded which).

CDR3 coding DNA: TGTGCCAGCAGCAAAGACGGGAGCGCCAAGTATGAGCAGTTCTTC. The encoded protein is CASSKDGSAKYEQFF. The V gene is TRBV21-1, the J gene TRBJ2-1; TRBD2 was called by the table and not checked on the DNA. TRBV21-1 is noted as a pseudogene. CDR3 length: 15 amino acids.